This T cell receptor beta chain was observed in a study of blood T cell repertoires in COVID-19. Looking at the study overall: Sites across the United States, Italy and Spain contributed samples from acute and convalescent COVID-19. The cDNA or gDNA used as material had been derived from T cells, B-cell-depleted T cells, or PBMCs.

This CDR3 has 16 amino acids. The germline V gene encodes CDR1 SGHNT and CDR2 YYREEE (reference sequence). With regard to this clone: A read error may account for a junction end that differs from germline. Other DNA sequences from this sample encode an identical CDR3 as well.

Authors' methods: Researchers report that nucleated cell counts were estimated from reference gene primer amplification. Some clones are missing from TCRdb's copy, which holds only in-frame ones; the method was immunoSEQ multiplex PCR. V and J calls and clone size come straight from that table; D and trimming were deduced from the DNA. The table includes 200,000 to 300,000 clones, roughly 80% detected once. The sequencing sample was made of peripheral blood. This sequence originates from a woman older than 75 with acute or convalescent COVID-19. The chain links TRBV5-4 to TRBJ2-7; 14 bases match TRBD2. CDR3 region: CASSFGTSGSSYEQYF. The DNA for the CDR3 is TGTGCCAGCAGCTTTGGGACTAGCGGGAGCTCCTACGAGCAGTATTTC.